This TCR beta chain was identified in a study of blood T cell repertoires in COVID-19. Study-level background: Some COVID-19 samples were acute and others convalescent; all came from the United States, Italy and Spain. In each case, the material was cDNA or gDNA derived from T cells, B-cell-depleted T cells, or PBMCs.

The CDR3 covers 15 residues. V shed 4 bases, J shed 9 bases, and the junction held 9 bases outside the gene matches. From germline, CDR1 is KGHSH and CDR2 LQKENI. In the original analysis: Amplification of reference gene primers was used by the study to estimate nucleated cell counts. Libraries were prepared by immunoSEQ multiplex PCR; TCRdb keeps only in-frame clonotypes and omits some of them. From that table come the V and J calls and clone size; the DNA was used to work out D and trimming. The sample consists of around 69,000 clones, 80% to 90% of them appearing once. The chain employs TRBV18 and TRBJ1-6; 7 bases fit TRBD1. The sequence derives from a woman between 50 and 59 years old with active COVID-19. Sequencing was carried out using peripheral blood. CDR3 loop: CASSRSTGVVSPLHF. CDR3 in DNA: TGTGCCAGCTCACGATCTACAGGGGTGGTTTCACCCCTCCACTTT.